This T cell receptor (beta chain) was captured by sequencing in a study of control samples from healthy donors and cancer patients. Measured with immunoSEQ multiplex PCR; TCRdb has only the in-frame clones, and not every one. The sample has approximately 150,000 clones; roughly 90% are singletons. The CDR3 totals 14 residues. V lost 4 bases to trimming and J lost 3 bases; unmatched junction nucleotides: 7. Germline loops: CDR1 SGHNT, CDR2 YYREEE (reference sequence). This TCR came from a woman aged 25 to 39 in good health. The sample taken for sequencing was blood. The V gene is TRBV5-4, the J gene TRBJ2-7, with TRBD1 identical over 7 bases. The chain's CDR3 is CASSQDRWDYEQYF. Here the CDR3 DNA reads TGTGCCAGCAGCCAGGACAGGTGGGACTACGAGCAGTACTTC.